The clone carrying this TCR beta chain was recorded many times. This sample is drawn from a study of neurological immune-mediated disorders. Across the study: Secondary progressive disease was present in 3, and relapsing-remitting disease in 31, of the approximately 35 multiple sclerosis patients.

2 million unsorted PBMCs were stored in RNAlater at -80 °C before RNA extraction. Germline CDR1 SGHAT, CDR2 FQNNGV. Trimming cost V 5 bases and J 4 bases, with 15 bases left between them. CDR3 size: 15 residues. In TCRdb, the 5' RACE reads were re-called with MiXCR into one record per CDR3 protein. The data show approximately 70,000 distinct CDR3 sequences, 3% to 5% seen once. The sequence came from a man younger than 45 with multiple sclerosis. Input material: PBMCs. The rearrangement uses TRBV11-2 and TRBJ2-1; maybe TRBD2 (6 bases). The CDR3 sequence: CASSPQAGFYNEQFF. Here the CDR3 DNA reads TGTGCCAGCAGCCCTCAGGCGGGGTTTTACAATGAGCAGTTCTTC.